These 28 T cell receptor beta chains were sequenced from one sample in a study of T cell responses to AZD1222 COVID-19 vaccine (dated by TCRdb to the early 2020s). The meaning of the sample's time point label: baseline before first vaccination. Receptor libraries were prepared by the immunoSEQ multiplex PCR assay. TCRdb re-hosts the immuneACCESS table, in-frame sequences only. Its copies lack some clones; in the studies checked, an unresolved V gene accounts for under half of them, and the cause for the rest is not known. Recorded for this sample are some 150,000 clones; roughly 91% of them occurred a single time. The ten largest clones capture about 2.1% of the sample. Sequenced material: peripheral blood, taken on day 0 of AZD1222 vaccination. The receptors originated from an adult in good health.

In DNA, the CDR3 is TGTGCCAGCAGGGGACTGGGAGGGTTTAGCTCCTACGAGCAGTACTTC. Residues: CASRGLGGFSSYEQYF. The chain has TRBV27 and TRBJ2-7, with TRBD2 identical over 7 bases. CDR3 size: 16 residues. From germline, CDR1 is MNHEY and CDR2 SMNVEV (reference sequence). The trim removed 6 bases at V and 0 bases at J, leaving 11 bases unmatched.

The CDR3 DNA is TGCGCCAGCAGCATATACCCCAGGGCCCAGCGGGAGGATGGAGAGACCCAGTACTTC. Its translation is CASSIYPRAQREDGETQYF. The genes are TRBV5-1 and TRBJ2-5; 9 nucleotides align to TRBD2. The CDR3 consists of 19 residues. V was pared by 4 bases and J by 4 bases, with 20 bases of the junction left unmatched. CDR1 SGHRS and CDR2 YFSETQ come from the germline V gene. Supplemented by reference TRBV5-1 and TRBJ2-5, the full variable domain reads KAGVTQTPRYLIKTRGQQVTLSCSPISGHRSVSWYQQTPGQGLQFLFEYFSETQRNKGNFPGRFSGRQFSNSRSEMNVSTLELGDSALYLCASSIYPRAQREDGETQYFGPGTRLLVL.

Here the CDR3 reads CASSTVGTLEAFF. In nucleotides, the CDR3 is TGTGCCAGCAGCACGGTAGGGACACTCGAAGCTTTCTTT. The chain has TRBV7-8 and TRBJ1-1; perhaps TRBD1 as D (6 bases). The CDR3 spans 13 residues. Germline loops: CDR1 SGHVS, CDR2 FQNEAQ. Trimming stripped 5 bases from V and 8 bases from J, with 15 bases between.

CDR3 sequence: CASSPSYEQYF. The CDR3 DNA follows: TGTGCCAGCAGCCCGAGCTACGAGCAGTACTTC. The chain joins TRBV7-3 to TRBJ2-7, with unresolved D. The CDR3 totals 11 residues. Trimming stripped 5 bases from V and 3 bases from J, with 5 bases between. Germline V CDR1 and CDR2: SGHTA, FQGTGA.

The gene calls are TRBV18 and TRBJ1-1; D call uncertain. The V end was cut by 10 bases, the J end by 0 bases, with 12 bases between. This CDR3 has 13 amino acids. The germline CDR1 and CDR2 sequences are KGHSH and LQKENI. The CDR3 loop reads CATSGEMNTEAFF. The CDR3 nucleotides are TGTGCCACCTCTGGGGAAATGAACACTGAAGCTTTCTTT. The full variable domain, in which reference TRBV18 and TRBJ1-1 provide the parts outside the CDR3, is NAGVMQNPRHLVRRRGQEARLRCSPMKGHSHVYWYRQLPEEGLKFMVYLQKENIIDESGMPKERFSAEFPKEGPSILRIQQVVRGDSAAYFCATSGEMNTEAFFGQGTRLTVV.

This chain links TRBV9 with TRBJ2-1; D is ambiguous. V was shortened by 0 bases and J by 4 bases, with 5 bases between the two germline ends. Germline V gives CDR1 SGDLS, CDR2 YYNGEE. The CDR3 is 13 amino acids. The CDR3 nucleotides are TGTGCCAGCAGCGTAGGAAAGTACAATGAGCAGTTCTTC. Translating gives CASSVGKYNEQFF.

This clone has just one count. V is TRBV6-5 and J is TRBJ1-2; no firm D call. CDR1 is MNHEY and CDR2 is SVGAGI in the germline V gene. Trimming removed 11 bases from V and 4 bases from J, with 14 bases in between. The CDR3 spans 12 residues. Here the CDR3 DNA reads TGTGCCTCGCGACAAGGGATCTATGGCTACACCTTC. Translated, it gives CASRQGIYGYTF.

The CDR3 DNA sequence: TGTGCCAGCAGTTACTCTAGAAGAGGACTAGCGCGGAATGAGCAGTTCTTC. Translation: CASSYSRRGLARNEQFF. The rearrangement links TRBV6-2 or TRBV6-3 to TRBJ2-1, with 9 bases aligning to TRBD2. CDR1 and CDR2 from the germline V gene are MNHEY and SVGEGT. This CDR3 spans 17 amino acids. V shed 0 bases and J 7 bases; nucleotides not matched to a gene: 10.

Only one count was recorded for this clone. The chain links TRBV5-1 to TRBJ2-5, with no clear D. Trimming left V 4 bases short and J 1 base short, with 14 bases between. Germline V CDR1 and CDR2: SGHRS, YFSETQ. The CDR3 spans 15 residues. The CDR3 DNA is TGCGCCAGCAGCCCCACCCCGCACAGCCAAGAGACCCAGTACTTC. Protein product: CASSPTPHSQETQYF.

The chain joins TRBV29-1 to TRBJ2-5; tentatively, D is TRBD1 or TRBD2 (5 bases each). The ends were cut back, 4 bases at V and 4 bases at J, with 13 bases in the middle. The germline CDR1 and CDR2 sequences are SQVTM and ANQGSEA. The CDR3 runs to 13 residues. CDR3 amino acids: CSVVRGAGETQYF. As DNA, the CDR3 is TGCAGCGTTGTTCGAGGGGCGGGAGAGACCCAGTACTTC.

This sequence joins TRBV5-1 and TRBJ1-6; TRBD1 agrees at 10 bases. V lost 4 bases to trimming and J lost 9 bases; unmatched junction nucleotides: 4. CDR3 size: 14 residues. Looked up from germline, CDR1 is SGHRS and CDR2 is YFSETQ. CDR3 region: CASSQTGGGSPLHF. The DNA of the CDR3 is TGCGCCAGCAGCCAGACAGGGGGCGGTTCACCCCTCCACTTT.

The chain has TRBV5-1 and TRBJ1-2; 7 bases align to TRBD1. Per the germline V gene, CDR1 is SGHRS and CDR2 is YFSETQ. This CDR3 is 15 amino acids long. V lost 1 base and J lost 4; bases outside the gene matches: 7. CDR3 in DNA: TGCGCCAGCAGCTTGAACGGCAGGGGGATCTATGGCTACACCTTC. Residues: CASSLNGRGIYGYTF. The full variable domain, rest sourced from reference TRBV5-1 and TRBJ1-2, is KAGVTQTPRYLIKTRGQQVTLSCSPISGHRSVSWYQQTPGQGLQFLFEYFSETQRNKGNFPGRFSGRQFSNSRSEMNVSTLELGDSALYLCASSLNGRGIYGYTFGSGTRLTVV.

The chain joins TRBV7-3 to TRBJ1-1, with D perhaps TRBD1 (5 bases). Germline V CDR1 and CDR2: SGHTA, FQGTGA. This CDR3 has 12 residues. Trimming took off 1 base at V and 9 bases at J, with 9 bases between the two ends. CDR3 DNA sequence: TGTGCCAGCAGCTTAAGAGGGGAGCAAGCTTTCTTT. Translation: CASSLRGEQAFF.

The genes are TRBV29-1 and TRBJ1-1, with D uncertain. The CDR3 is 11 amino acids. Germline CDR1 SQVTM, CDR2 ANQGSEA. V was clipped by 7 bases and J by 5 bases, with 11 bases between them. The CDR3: CSAQTPTEAFF. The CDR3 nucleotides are TGCAGCGCTCAGACCCCGACTGAAGCTTTCTTT.

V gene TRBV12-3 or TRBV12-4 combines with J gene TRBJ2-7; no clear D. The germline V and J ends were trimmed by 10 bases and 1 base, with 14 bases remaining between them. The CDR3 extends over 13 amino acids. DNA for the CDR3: TGTGCCATCGCTTATGTGGGGTCCTACGAGCAGTACTTC. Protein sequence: CAIAYVGSYEQYF.

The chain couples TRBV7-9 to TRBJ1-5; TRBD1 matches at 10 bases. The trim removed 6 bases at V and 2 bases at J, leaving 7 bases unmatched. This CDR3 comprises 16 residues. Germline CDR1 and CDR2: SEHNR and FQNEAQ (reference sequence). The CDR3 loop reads CASSSWGTGGNQPQHF. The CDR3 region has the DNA TGTGCCAGCAGTTCCTGGGGGACAGGGGGCAATCAGCCCCAGCATTTT.

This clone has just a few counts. The CDR3 DNA reads as TGTGCCAGCAGTGATTGGTCAGGGCAATCCTACGAGCAGTACTTC. Translation gives CASSDWSGQSYEQYF. J is TRBJ2-7 and V is TRBV6-1; D is possibly TRBD1 (5 bases). The CDR3 consists of 15 residues. V was cut by 3 bases and J by 1 base, with 13 bases left in between. The germline CDR1 and CDR2 sequences are MNHNS and SASEGT.

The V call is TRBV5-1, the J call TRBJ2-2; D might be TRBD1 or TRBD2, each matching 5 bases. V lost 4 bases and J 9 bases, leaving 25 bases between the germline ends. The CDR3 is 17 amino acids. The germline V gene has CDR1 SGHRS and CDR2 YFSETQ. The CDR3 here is CASSTLGTLMGPRELFF. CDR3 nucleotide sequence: TGCGCCAGCAGCACCTTAGGGACCTTAATGGGCCCCAGGGAGCTGTTTTTT.

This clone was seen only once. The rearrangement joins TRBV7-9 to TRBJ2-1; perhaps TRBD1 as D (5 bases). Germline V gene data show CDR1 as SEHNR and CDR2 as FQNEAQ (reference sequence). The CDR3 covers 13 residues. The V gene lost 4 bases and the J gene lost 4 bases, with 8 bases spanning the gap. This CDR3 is CASSYRQYNEQFF. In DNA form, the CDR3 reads TGTGCCAGCAGCTACCGACAGTACAATGAGCAGTTCTTC.

CDR3 amino acids: CASSFPREAFF. In DNA form, the CDR3 reads TGTGCCAGCAGTTTCCCCCGTGAAGCTTTCTTT. The chain joins TRBV2 to TRBJ1-1; D gene uncertain. Germline-derived CDR1 and CDR2 are SNHLY and FYNNEI. Trimming took off 5 bases at V and 7 bases at J, with 8 bases between the two ends. The CDR3 totals 11 residues.

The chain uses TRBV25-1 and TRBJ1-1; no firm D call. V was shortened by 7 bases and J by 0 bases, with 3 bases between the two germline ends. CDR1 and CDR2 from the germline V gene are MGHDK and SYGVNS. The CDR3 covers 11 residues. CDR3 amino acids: CASTVNTEAFF. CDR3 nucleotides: TGTGCCAGCACGGTGAACACTGAAGCTTTCTTT. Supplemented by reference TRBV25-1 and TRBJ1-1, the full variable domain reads EADIYQTPRYLVIGTGKKITLECSQTMGHDKMYWYQQDPGMELHLIHYSYGVNSTEKGDLSSESTVSRIRTEHFPLTLESARPSHTSQYLCASTVNTEAFFGQGTRLTVV.

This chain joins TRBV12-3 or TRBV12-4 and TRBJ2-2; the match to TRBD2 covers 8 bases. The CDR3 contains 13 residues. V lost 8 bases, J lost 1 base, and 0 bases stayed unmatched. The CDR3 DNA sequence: TGTGCCAGCCGGGGGGGGAACACCGGGGAGCTGTTTTTT. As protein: CASRGGNTGELFF.

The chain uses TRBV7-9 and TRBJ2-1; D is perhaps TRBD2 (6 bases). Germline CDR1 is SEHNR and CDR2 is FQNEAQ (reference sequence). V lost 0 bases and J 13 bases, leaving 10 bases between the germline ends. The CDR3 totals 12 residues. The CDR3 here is CASSLARGHQFF. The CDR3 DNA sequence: TGTGCCAGCAGCTTAGCGCGGGGCCACCAGTTCTTC.

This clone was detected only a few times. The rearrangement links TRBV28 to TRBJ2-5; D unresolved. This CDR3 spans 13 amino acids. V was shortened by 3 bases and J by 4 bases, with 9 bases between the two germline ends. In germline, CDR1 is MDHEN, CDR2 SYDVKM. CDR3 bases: TGTGCCAGCAGTTTTGACGGGTTAGAGACCCAGTACTTC. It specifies CASSFDGLETQYF. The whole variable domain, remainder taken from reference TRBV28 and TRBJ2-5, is DVKVTQSSRYLVKRTGEKVFLECVQDMDHENMFWYRQDPGLGLRLIYFSYDVKMKEKGDIPEGYSVSREKKERFSLILESASTNQTSMYLCASSFDGLETQYFGPGTRLLVL.

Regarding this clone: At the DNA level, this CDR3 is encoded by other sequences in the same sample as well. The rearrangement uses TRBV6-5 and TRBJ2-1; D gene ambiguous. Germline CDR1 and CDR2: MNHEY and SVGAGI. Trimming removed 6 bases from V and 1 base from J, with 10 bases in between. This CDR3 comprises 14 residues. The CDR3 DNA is TGTGCCAGCAGCCGTAGCAGTTCCTACAATGAGCAGTTCTTC. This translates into CASSRSSSYNEQFF.

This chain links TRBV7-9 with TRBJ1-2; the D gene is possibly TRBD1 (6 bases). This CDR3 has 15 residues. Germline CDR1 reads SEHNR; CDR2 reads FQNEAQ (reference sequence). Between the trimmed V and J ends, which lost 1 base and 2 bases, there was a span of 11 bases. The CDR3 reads CASSLGTGQNYGYTF. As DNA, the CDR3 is TGTGCCAGCAGCTTAGGAACCGGACAGAACTATGGCTACACCTTC.

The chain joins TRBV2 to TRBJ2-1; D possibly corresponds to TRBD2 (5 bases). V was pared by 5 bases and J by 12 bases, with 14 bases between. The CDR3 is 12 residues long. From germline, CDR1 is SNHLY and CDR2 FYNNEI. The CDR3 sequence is CASSPVNGGQFF. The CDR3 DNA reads TGTGCCAGCAGTCCGGTAAACGGAGGGCAGTTCTTC.

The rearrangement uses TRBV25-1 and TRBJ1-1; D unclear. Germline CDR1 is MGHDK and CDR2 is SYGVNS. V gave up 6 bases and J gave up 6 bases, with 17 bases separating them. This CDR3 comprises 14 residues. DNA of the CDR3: TGTGCCAGCAGCCCCGAATTCCTGGCCGCTGAAGCTTTCTTT. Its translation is CASSPEFLAAEAFF.